The TCR beta chain under discussion was sequenced for a study of cytomegalovirus exposure and HLA in healthy donors (dated by TCRdb to the late 2010s). Background on the whole study: An earlier analysis of a few hundred of the donors reported approximately 260 Gb of sequence data and 117 million unique TCR beta sequences obtained from 150 million to 200 million T cells. Approximately 300 gigabases of sequencing data and 70 million to 100 million unique TCR sequences were included in an early release covering about 700 HLA-typed donors. Using immunosequencing, the study profiled T cell repertoires from about 650 subjects and related those repertoires to cytomegalovirus serostatus. Of the approximately 400 genotyped donors, 75% to 85% were placed in the genetic ancestry cluster associated with self-reported Caucasian donors. Typing coverage varied by locus: roughly 620-640 donors for A, B, C, DRB1 and DQB1; more than 500 for DQA1; about 570 for DPA1; under 490 for DPB1. A separate validation cohort of roughly 130 different subjects was used in addition to the roughly 620-subject first cohort. Among a few hundred genotyped donors of the cohort, an average of roughly 240,000 unique TCR beta nucleotide sequences were sequenced per donor, around 18% of them non-productive. The study aimed to test whether signatures of past pathogen exposure could be identified by cataloging public T cell receptors. The later analysis used no new phenotypic data to find candidate immune exposures, relying instead on TCR beta sequences and their occurrence across donors. HLA typing covered class I and class II loci at four-digit resolution. Every discovery cohort repertoire had been produced on one sequencing platform. An earlier analysis of around 580 of the donors used high-throughput TCR beta sequencing to judge whether each TCR beta V gene segment behaved as functional or pseudogenic. About 5 DR-DQ haplotypes were handled as single units for association and clustering, since linkage in the cohort was strong. A later genetic analysis took genome-wide SNP genotypes for about 60% of the roughly 670 donors and used that subset as a discovery cohort. Donor age, sex, ethnicity and CMV serostatus were compiled alongside the repertoire data. To predict cytomegalovirus infection status, the study brought together high-throughput TCR immunosequencing, statistical association of individual TCRs with disease status, and machine learning. To study patterns of TCR occurrence, a later analysis re-analyzed previously published TCR beta repertoires from 666 donors and added high-resolution HLA genotyping. The investigation overall reported the following: The authors suggested that the approach could potentially be extended to other disease states and immunological phenotypes. Because counts were too low, seventeen rarely observed V segments, including chromosome 9 orphons, were excluded from the earlier analysis of 500 to 700 of the donors. Across donors, most TCR sequences were observed very rarely, whereas some public TCRs were present in many individuals. The classifier was reported to diagnose cytomegalovirus status with high specificity and sensitivity in both the original and validation cohorts. In a later genetic analysis, a missense DCLRE1C variant was associated with V-gene and J-gene trimming of TCR beta chains, and the association was replicated in an independent cohort. HLA typing was unavailable for some donors at each locus, so association tests used only the typed subset. A later analysis reported that several top co-occurrence clusters appeared linked to parvovirus B19, influenza, CMV and Epstein-Barr virus. Most CMV-associated TCR beta chains appeared to be HLA-restricted in a later analysis, and the HLA associations seemed to be driven largely by CMV exposure. At a false discovery rate of 0.05, a later analysis linked 16,951 TCR beta sequences to specific HLA alleles. When HLA alleles, especially DR and DQ, strongly co-occurred, TCR associations were difficult to assign to individual alleles. A further reported finding was that TCR beta sequences accurately predicted the HLA-A and HLA-B alleles for most subjects in the first cohort. Compared with the 666-donor mean, donors in an Asian-associated ancestry cluster had fewer N-insertions in productive TCRs, according to a later genetic analysis. The study listed 150 to 200 TCR beta chains as associated with cytomegalovirus. The sequencing pipeline was judged likely to have produced a cluster of highly shared sequence variants as a technical artifact. For the cohort, immune exposure information was limited to CMV serostatus. Only TCR beta chains were sequenced in this cohort, and the absence of alpha or paired-chain data limited detectable features. Sequencing depth was assumed to be roughly uniform across donors in the presence/absence analyses, though that assumption may not hold. Linkage disequilibrium might explain the correlated functional status among segregating V segments, but an unknown experimental factor could not be excluded. Three of the identified cytomegalovirus-associated TCR beta chains were confirmed in vitro to be specific for cytomegalovirus antigens. In an earlier analysis of some 500 of the donors, most TCR beta V segments appeared in productive rearrangements about 87% or about 30% of the time, broadly matching IMGT annotations. In a later analysis, the rate of TCR association differed among HLA loci, with DRB1 alleles having the most associated TCRs and HLA-C alleles having the fewest. In a later analysis, HLA-associated TCR beta chains showed more clonal expansion and lower generation probabilities than non-associated chains that were equally common.

The cohort consisted of 666 healthy bone marrow donors. Cohort members were all nominally healthy when sampled, although unrecorded immune exposures were likely present. The donor was CMV seronegative and belonged to the group of 350 to 400 seronegative cohort members. Every donor gave a peripheral blood sample, and the peripheral blood mononuclear cells from that sample were used for TCR beta sequencing. The Qiagen DNeasy Blood Extraction Kit was used to extract genomic DNA from the blood cell samples. The library was made by the immunoSEQ multiplex PCR assay. For the multiplex PCR, a mixture combining 60 forward primers for TCR Vbeta segments and 13 reverse primers for TCR Jbeta segments was used. The CDR3 region of rearranged TCR beta genes was amplified from genomic DNA by a multiplex PCR assay. The amplified TCR beta libraries were sequenced on the Illumina HiSeq System as 87-base-pair reads. For the original study's pipeline: A later analysis tallied about 77 million unique TCR beta chains across the 666 repertoires, and some 12 million of those chains were shared by two or more donors. A nearest-neighbor algorithm error-corrected the raw reads and collapsed the reads into unique sequences, merging closely related sequences to remove PCR and sequencing errors. Alignment of CDR3 sequences to IMGT reference sequences was used to assign V, D and J gene segments. For a sequence to be retained, a match of at least six nucleotides was required to both a V gene segment and a J gene segment. Rearrangements were called productive when the CDR3 lacked stop codons and stayed in frame with V and J; all others were non-productive. CDR3 was defined according to IMGT convention as the region running from the second conserved V-encoded cysteine to the conserved J-encoded phenylalanine. Sequences without an unambiguous match to a single V gene segment were excluded from the earlier analysis of several hundred of the donors. In an earlier analysis of approximately 550 of the donors, V segments were called functional above 56.7% productive rearrangements and were called segregating when the between-donor standard deviation exceeded 5%. A statistical classification framework was developed to diagnose cytomegalovirus status using the catalog of TCR beta chain sequences. In a later analysis, TCR nucleotide sequences were compared against IMGT/GENE-DB human TR gene sequences so that V and J genes could be assigned. In a later analysis, CDR3 sequences and most-parsimonious VDJ recombination scenarios were assigned using the TCRdist pipeline. In a later analysis, each TCR beta chain was defined by its CDR3 amino acid sequence together with its V-gene family, and reads lacking a unique V-gene family were excluded. In a later analysis, approximately 590 highly shared, low-generation-probability nucleotide sequences were removed to address suspected cross-contamination and a sequencing artifact. In a later analysis, a clonal expansion index for each public chain was calculated from normalized within-repertoire ranks of inferred template counts. In a later analysis, generation probabilities were computed using a VDJ recombination model fitted to out-of-frame rearrangements, and the results were checked against IGoR. In a later analysis, hypergeometric tests were used to score TCR-TCR, TCR-HLA and TCR-CMV co-occurrence, with a repertoire-size bias correction applied to TCR pairs. In a later analysis, false discovery rates were estimated by permuting HLA or CMV assignments 20 times. In a later analysis, co-occurring TCRs were grouped with DBSCAN, and TCRdist sequence similarity was added when clustering was performed within HLA-allele-positive subsets. Repertoires with fewer than 30,000 or more than 120,000 public chains were left out of co-occurrence clustering, as were a handful of repertoires with anomalous nucleotide sharing. The clones in this table, taken by TCRdb from immuneACCESS, are in-frame only. Not every clone is retained; where verified, under half of the shortfall comes from an unresolved V gene, and the cause of the rest is unknown. V, J and clone size derive from that table, while D and trimming were established from the DNA sequence. The sample data list fewer than 250,000 clones, and about four fifths of these were observed just once. The top ten hold 0.85% to 1.4% of the sample.

Of note for this clone: Its specific antigen is unknown. No much larger clonotype is one base removed from it; base qualities were not supplied.

Sample: PBMCs. The receptor was isolated from a woman in her thirties or forties in good health and CMV-seronegative.

In nucleotides, the sequence is TGTGCCAGCAGTGAAGCCCCCGGACAGGTCCCGTACTTC. Its protein is CASSEAPGQVPYF. The sequence joins TRBV6-1 to TRBJ2-7; 7 central bases correspond to TRBD1. From the cysteine up to the phenylalanine, the CDR3 has a length of 13 residues. Only the CDR3 portion is preserved as DNA: 39 bases, with reading frame beginning at the first base. Germline trimming amounts to 0 bases on V and 12 bases on J, with 8 as the count of junction bases outside the gene matches. The germline V gene specifies MNHNS as CDR1 and SASEGT as CDR2.